This T cell receptor (beta chain) was sequenced for a study of blood T cell repertoires in COVID-19. Overall study: Acute-phase and convalescent COVID-19 samples originated in the United States, Italy and Spain.

Trimming removed 5 bases from V and 3 bases from J, with 14 bases in between. Germline loops: CDR1 SGHRS, CDR2 YFSETQ. CDR3 length: 14 residues. Generated by immunoSEQ multiplex PCR, the TCRdb table keeps only in-frame clones and is missing some. In the table there are around 200,000 clones, around nine tenths of which are singletons. This chain joins TRBV5-1 and TRBJ1-1, with D possibly being TRBD1 (6 bases). Sequenced input: peripheral blood. The receptor's source is a young man with active or convalescent COVID-19. The CDR3 nucleotides read TGCGCCAGCAGACCGGGGACAATGGACACTGAAGCTTTCTTT. This codes for CASRPGTMDTEAFF.